The subject of this entry is one T cell receptor beta chain. Original methodology: Using reference gene primer amplification, nucleated cell counts were estimated. The protocol was immunoSEQ multiplex PCR, while the TCRdb copy is restricted to in-frame clones and leaves out a portion. D and trimming were read from the DNA, whereas the V and J calls and clone size are those reported in that table. Found here are 70,000 or so clones, 80% of them singletons; the top ten hold roughly 13%. CDR1 and CDR2 (germline): SEHNR, FQNEAQ (reference sequence). Trimming took 2 bases from V and 0 from J; bases not matched to a gene: 7. The CDR3 is 18 amino acids. This sample is part of a study of blood T cell repertoires in COVID-19.

The sequence derives from a man aged 45-65 years with COVID-19, enrolled during active disease. V usage is TRBV7-9 and J usage is TRBJ2-6, with 7 positions matching TRBD2. Sequences were obtained from peripheral blood. The CDR3 DNA reads as TGTGCCAGCAGCTTATTGACTAGCAGTTCCTCTGGGGCCAACGTCCTGACTTTC. The encoded protein is CASSLLTSSSSGANVLTF.